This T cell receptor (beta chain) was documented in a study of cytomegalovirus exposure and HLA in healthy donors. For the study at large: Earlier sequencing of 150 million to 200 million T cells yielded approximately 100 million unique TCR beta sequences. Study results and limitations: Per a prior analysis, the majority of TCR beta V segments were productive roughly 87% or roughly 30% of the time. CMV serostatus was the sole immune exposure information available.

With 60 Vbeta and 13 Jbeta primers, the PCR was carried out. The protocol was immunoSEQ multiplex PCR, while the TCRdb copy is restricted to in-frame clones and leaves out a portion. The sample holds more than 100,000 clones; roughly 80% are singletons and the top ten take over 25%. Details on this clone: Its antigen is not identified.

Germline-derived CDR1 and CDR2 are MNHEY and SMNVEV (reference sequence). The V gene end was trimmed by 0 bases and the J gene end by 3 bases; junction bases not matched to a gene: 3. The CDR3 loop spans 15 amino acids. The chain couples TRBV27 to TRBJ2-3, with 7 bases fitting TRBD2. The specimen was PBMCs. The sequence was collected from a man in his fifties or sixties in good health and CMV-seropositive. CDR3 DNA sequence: TGTGCCAGCAGTTTATCGCGGGAGTTGACAGATACGCAGTATTTT. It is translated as CASSLSRELTDTQYF.